The rows below give T cell receptor beta chains drawn from one sample of a study of blood T cell repertoires in COVID-19. Produced via immunoSEQ multiplex PCR; TCRdb's table is partial and in-frame only. Of roughly 360,000 clones in the sample, more than 65% were seen once. The sample comprised peripheral blood. The receptor set was obtained from a human donor with acute or convalescent COVID-19. The donor label of this sample is uncertain. Both conserved end residues are part of each CDR3. A D gene is named only where the DNA matches it firmly. Some rows mark clone size as missing; the rest say once, few, many or name a class of expanded clone.

TGCGCCAGCAGCCAGGAAAGACTCCCGAACACTGAAGCTTTCTTT	CASSQERLPNTEAFF	NA	NA	TRBV4-1	TRBJ1-1
TGTGCCAGCAGCTTGCTGGGCCTTTTCGGAGAGACCCAGTACTTC	CASSLLGLFGETQYF	NA	NA	TRBV5-5	TRBJ2-5
TGTGCCAGCAGCCGCGACAGGGGAGGCGAAAAACTGTTTTTT	CASSRDRGGEKLFF	NA	TRBD1	TRBV11-2	TRBJ1-4
TGTGCCAGCAGTGAAGAGACAGGGGGGTATGGCTACACCTTC	CASSEETGGYGYTF	NA	TRBD1	TRBV2	TRBJ1-2
TGTGCCAGCAGTGGGACAGGGGTCACTGAAGCTTTCTTT	CASSGTGVTEAFF	NA	TRBD1	TRBV6-6	TRBJ1-1
TGTGCCAGCAGTTACGGCGGGGGAGGATGGAATGAGCAGTTCTTC	CASSYGGGGWNEQFF	NA	TRBD2	TRBV6-6	TRBJ2-1
TGTGCCAGCAGAAAGAACAGGGACGGCAATCAGCCCCAGCATTTT	CASRKNRDGNQPQHF	few	NA	TRBV6-5	TRBJ1-5
TGTGCCAGTAGGGACCGGGACAGGGCCTACAATGAGCAGTTCTTC	CASRDRDRAYNEQFF	NA	TRBD1	TRBV19	TRBJ2-1
TGTGCCAGCAGCACGGTTGCGAACACCGGGGAGCTGTTTTTT	CASSTVANTGELFF	few	NA	TRBV27	TRBJ2-2
TGTGCCAGCAGTTTAGGACCAGGGACAGGTGGAAACACCATATATTTT	CASSLGPGTGGNTIYF	NA	TRBD1	TRBV28	TRBJ1-3
TGTGCCAGCAGACCGACAAGAAGGGGGAACACTGAAGCTTTCTTT	CASRPTRRGNTEAFF	NA	NA	TRBV4-2	TRBJ1-1
TGTGCCTCTAACGGCTACACCTTC	CASNGYTF	NA	NA	TRBV7-9	TRBJ1-2
TGTGCCAGCAGCTTCCTTCTAAACTCTAGGACAGTATTTTACGAGCAGTACTTC	CASSFLLNSRTVFYEQYF	once	NA	TRBV5-6	TRBJ2-7
TGTGCCAGTAGTACAGGCCAGATTTGGCTGAACTATGGCTACACCTTC	CASSTGQIWLNYGYTF	NA	NA	TRBV19	TRBJ1-2
TGTGCCAGCGGAGGACTAGTCTTCGCTGAGCAGTTCTTC	CASGGLVFAEQFF	NA	TRBD2	TRBV2	TRBJ2-1
TGTGCCAGCAGTTTCAGCAGGGCCCACGGCTACACCTTC	CASSFSRAHGYTF	NA	NA	TRBV27	TRBJ1-2
TGTGCCAGCAGTTTCCTGAATCAGCCCCAGCATTTT	CASSFLNQPQHF	few	NA	TRBV28	TRBJ1-5
TGTGCCACTCGGGGGGCAGGGACCCAGTACTTC	CATRGAGTQYF	few	NA	TRBV3-1/TRBV3-2	TRBJ2-5
TGCGCCAGCAGCCTAGGGGGTTCCTACAATGAGCAGTTCTTC	CASSLGGSYNEQFF	NA	NA	TRBV5-1	TRBJ2-1
TGCGCCAGCACCCTCACCGGAGGGACCTACGAGCAGTACTTC	CASTLTGGTYEQYF	NA	NA	TRBV5-1	TRBJ2-7
TGTGCCACCAGCGGGAATTCACAGGGTGTTGGTGACTACACCTTC	CATSGNSQGVGDYTF	NA	NA	TRBV15	TRBJ1-2
TGTGCCAGCAGCTTCGGGGTCGGCCAGCCCCAGCATTTT	CASSFGVGQPQHF	few	NA	TRBV7-9	TRBJ1-5
TGTGCCTGGAGTGTCGCGGCAGGGGTTCAGCCCCAGCATTTT	CAWSVAAGVQPQHF	NA	NA	TRBV30	TRBJ1-5
TGTGCCAGCAGCCGGACAGACTATGGCTACACCTTC	CASSRTDYGYTF	few	NA	TRBV3-1/TRBV3-2	TRBJ1-2
TGCGCCAGCAAAAAACAGGGGGAGTACCAGCCCCAGCATTTT	CASKKQGEYQPQHF	NA	TRBD1	TRBV10-2	TRBJ1-5
TGTGCCAGCAGTGAAGGGACAGGGGTTCCTAATGAAAAACTGTTTTTT	CASSEGTGVPNEKLFF	NA	TRBD1	TRBV25-1	TRBJ1-4
TGCGCCAGCAGCCAGGCCACAGGAATCCTTAATCAGCCCCAGCATTTT	CASSQATGILNQPQHF	NA	NA	TRBV4-1	TRBJ1-5
TGTGCCAGCAGCAGTCTAGCGGGAGGTATATACGAGCAGTACTTC	CASSSLAGGIYEQYF	NA	TRBD2	TRBV11-2	TRBJ2-7
TGTGCCAGCAGCTTAGGGCAGGGTCGCGAAAAACTGTTTTTT	CASSLGQGREKLFF	once	NA	TRBV7-9	TRBJ1-4
TGTGCCAGCAGTTGGGACAGGGGGGGTGAGCAGTACTTC	CASSWDRGGEQYF	NA	TRBD1	TRBV7-9	TRBJ2-7
TGTGCCAGCAGCTCTGGACTAGCGGGGGGGAATACGCAGTATTTT	CASSSGLAGGNTQYF	NA	TRBD2	TRBV14	TRBJ2-3
TGTGCCAGCGGCGACAGCCTCAGCTCCTATAATTCACCCCTCCACTTT	CASGDSLSSYNSPLHF	NA	NA	TRBV7-6	TRBJ1-6
TGTGCCAGCAGGGGACAGGGGAGCACTGAAGCTTTCTTT	CASRGQGSTEAFF	NA	TRBD1	TRBV2	TRBJ1-1
TGTGCCAGCAGCTCACAGGACGGAATCGGGGAGCTGTTTTTT	CASSSQDGIGELFF	NA	NA	TRBV9	TRBJ2-2
TGTGCCACGGTGCTAGCGGGCCTGGAGGAGCAGTTCTTC	CATVLAGLEEQFF	once	TRBD2	TRBV12-3/TRBV12-4	TRBJ2-1
TGTGCCAGCCCCGGACAGAACCTCTATGGCTACACCTTC	CASPGQNLYGYTF	NA	NA	TRBV2	TRBJ1-2
TGTGCCAGCACTTGGTCGGGTACGACCGGGGAGCTGTTTTTT	CASTWSGTTGELFF	once	NA	TRBV9	TRBJ2-2
TGTGCCAGCAGCTTAGGCGCGCACTCCACAGATACGCAGTATTTT	CASSLGAHSTDTQYF	NA	NA	TRBV7-9	TRBJ2-3
TGTGCTGCAGCGACTCAAGCACCCGGGTCTAATTCACCCCTCCACTTT	CAAATQAPGSNSPLHF	NA	NA	TRBV28	TRBJ1-6
TGCGCCAGCAGCGCTACAGGGGGCGCGGGTCAGCCCCAGCATTTT	CASSATGGAGQPQHF	NA	TRBD1	TRBV5-1	TRBJ1-5